The 12 T cell receptor beta chains below come from one sample, sequenced in a study of human T cells and chemical hapten exposure. TCRdb reprocessed the RACE reads via MiXCR and lists one record per CDR3 protein. This table has roughly 380,000 distinct CDR3 sequences, around 5.5% appearing once. The sample's time point: pre-sensitization, week 0. Described treatment: therapeutic diphenylcyclopropenone sensitization with weekly scalp DPC. The sample was whole blood, taken in connection with sensitization to the hapten diphenylcyclopropenone (DPC). The receptor source for this set is a woman aged 45 to 65 with alopecia areata. Some clones in this sample may be carry-over from other donors' samples.

At least ten counts were recorded for this clonotype. V usage is TRBV27 and J usage is TRBJ2-6; D unclear. The CDR3 has 13 amino acids. The V end was cut by 6 bases, the J end by 0 bases, with 3 bases between. Germline CDR1 is MNHEY and CDR2 is SMNVEV (reference sequence). This CDR3 is CASSLSGANVLTF. DNA of the CDR3: TGTGCCAGCAGCCTCTCTGGGGCCAACGTCCTGACTTTC. The full variable domain, its missing parts supplied by reference TRBV27 and TRBJ2-6, is EAQVTQNPRYLITVTGKKLTVTCSQNMNHEYMSWYRQDPGLGLRQIYYSMNVEVTDKGDVPEGYKVSRKEKRNFPLILESPSPNQTSLYFCASSLSGANVLTFGAGSRLTVL.

This clonotype was seen a few times. The chain has TRBV20-1 and TRBJ2-3; 12 bases agree with TRBD2. V lost 0 bases and J lost 6; bases outside the gene matches: 10. The CDR3 has 17 amino acids. Germline CDR1 DFQATT, CDR2 SNEGSKA (reference sequence). The CDR3: CSARETSGRSGVDTQYF. The CDR3 DNA is TGCAGTGCTAGAGAGACTAGCGGGAGATCGGGGGTTGATACGCAGTATTTT.

Only a few counts were recorded for this clonotype. This sequence joins TRBV5-5 and TRBJ2-5; 7 bases match TRBD2. The CDR3 consists of 14 residues. Looked up from germline, CDR1 is SGHKS and CDR2 is YYEKEE (reference sequence). The trim removed 4 bases at V and 4 bases at J, leaving 7 bases unmatched. The CDR3 is CASSSGVGGETQYF. CDR3 DNA: TGTGCCAGCAGCAGCGGGGTCGGGGGAGAGACCCAGTACTTC.

This clonotype was counted only a few times. The gene calls are TRBV5-4 and TRBJ2-3; D might be TRBD2 (6 bases). This CDR3 spans 18 amino acids. Germline loops: CDR1 SGHNT, CDR2 YYREEE (reference sequence). V was pared by 4 bases and J by 3 bases, with 24 bases between. The CDR3 sequence is CASSQAGRHGRGTDTQYF. Written as DNA, the CDR3 is TGTGCCAGCAGCCAAGCAGGGAGGCACGGGCGAGGAACAGATACGCAGTATTTT.

This clonotype was found a few times. The rearrangement joins TRBV12-3 or TRBV12-4 to TRBJ1-5; TRBD1 might be the D (6 bases). The CDR3 is 13 amino acids. Between the trimmed V and J ends, which lost 6 bases and 5 bases, there was a span of 11 bases. CDR3 protein: CASRQGTDQPQHF. CDR3 nucleotide sequence: TGTGCCAGCAGACAGGGCACCGATCAGCCCCAGCATTTT.

This clonotype was seen repeatedly, ten times or more. This chain links TRBV5-4 with TRBJ2-1, with 8 bases aligning to TRBD1. The CDR3 spans 13 residues. Germline V gene lookup returns CDR1 SGHNT and CDR2 YYREEE (reference sequence). J lost 8 bases, V lost 0 bases, and 1 base had no gene match. The DNA for the CDR3 is TGTGCCAGCAGCTTGGCAGGGGGCTATGAGCAGTTCTTC. This gives the protein CASSLAGGYEQFF. The full variable domain, with the rest looked up from reference TRBV5-4 and TRBJ2-1, is ETGVTQSPTHLIKTRGQQVTLRCSSQSGHNTVSWYQQALGQGPQFIFQYYREEENGRGNFPPRFSGLQFPNYSSELNVNALELDDSALYLCASSLAGGYEQFFGPGTRLTVL.

This clonotype was counted a few times. The chain couples TRBV6-4 to TRBJ1-4, with TRBD1 as a possible D gene (6 bases). The V gene lost 4 bases and the J gene lost 8 bases, with 14 bases spanning the gap. Germline CDR1 is MRHNA and CDR2 is SNTAGT. CDR3 length equals 14 residues. The CDR3 region is CASSAPDSREKLFF. The CDR3 DNA sequence: TGTGCCAGCAGTGCCCCGGACAGTCGGGAAAAACTGTTTTTT.

This clonotype was seen more than once but under ten times. The J gene is TRBJ2-1, the V gene TRBV6-5; no firm D call. CDR1 MNHEY and CDR2 SVGAGI come from the germline V gene. This CDR3 has 16 amino acids. Trimming stripped 5 bases from V and 6 bases from J, with 20 bases between. CDR3 coding DNA: TGTGCCAGCAGTCCTTACTCGGCAACGTTTACCAATGAGCAGTTCTTC. It yields the protein CASSPYSATFTNEQFF.

In its sample, this clonotype was seen many times. The rearrangement links TRBV6-2 or TRBV6-3 to TRBJ2-2; D is perhaps TRBD2 (5 bases). Trimming stripped 5 bases from V and 2 bases from J, with 12 bases between. The germline V gene has CDR1 MNHEY and CDR2 SVGEGT. This CDR3 comprises 15 residues. The CDR3 DNA sequence: TGTGCCAGCAGTGACTACACAATTAACACCGGGGAGCTGTTTTTT. This encodes CASSDYTINTGELFF.

This clonotype was seen at least ten times. The gene calls are TRBV5-6 and TRBJ1-6, with D possibly TRBD1 on 5 matching bases. V lost 4 bases and J 8 bases, leaving 10 bases between the germline ends. The CDR3 has 13 amino acids. Germline CDR1 reads SGHDT; CDR2 reads YYEEEE. CDR3 nucleotide sequence: TGTGCCAGCAGCCACAGGTCGGATTCACCCCTCCACTTT. This codes for CASSHRSDSPLHF.

This clonotype has only a few counts. V and J are TRBV27 and TRBJ2-1; 8 positions match TRBD1. J gave up 8 bases and V 3 bases, and 3 bases lay outside the gene matches. In germline, CDR1 is MNHEY, CDR2 SMNVEV (reference sequence). The CDR3 runs 13 residues. The CDR3 reads CASSFDRGDEQFF. The CDR3 bases are TGTGCCAGCAGTTTCGACAGGGGAGATGAGCAGTTCTTC.

This clonotype appeared many times. The J gene is TRBJ2-7, the V gene TRBV2; D is unresolved. The CDR3 is 13 residues long. Germline V lookup: CDR1 SNHLY, CDR2 FYNNEI. V dropped 7 bases and J dropped 0 bases, with 10 bases sitting between them. The CDR3 region is CASMRTDSYEQYF. The CDR3 nucleotides are TGTGCCAGCATGCGGACGGACTCCTACGAGCAGTACTTC.